The text below deals with one TCR beta chain. The antigen is undetermined. The sample belongs to a study of T cells in Graves' hyperthyroidism and ophthalmopathy. The wider study: At initial diagnosis, before any treatment had begun, peripheral blood was obtained. Study findings and constraints: Classification by a 13 V-J model distinguished ophthalmopathy from stable hyperthyroidism.

Graves' hyperthyroidism without ophthalmopathy progression within 18 months was termed stable. PBMCs were obtained from approximately 9.2 ml fresh peripheral blood. With 3 bases removed from V and 5 bases from J, the gap between germline ends came to 13 bases. The CDR3 spans 14 residues. Amplification of TCR beta CDR3 regions was performed using RNA transcripts as template. First-round RT-PCR with HTBI primers amplified the TCR CDR3 region. One entry per CDR3 protein results from TCRdb running MiXCR on the multiplex PCR reads. The sample lists roughly 330,000 distinct CDR3 sequences; around 16% were seen once.

The receptor was isolated from a man aged 30 to 45 with Graves' hyperthyroidism. The specimen sequenced was blood. The chain carries TRBV12-3 or TRBV12-4 and TRBJ2-5; a possible D gene is TRBD1 (6 bases). This CDR3 is CASSFGGEGETQYF. CDR3 coding DNA: TGTGCCAGCAGTTTTGGGGGCGAGGGGGAGACCCAGTACTTC.